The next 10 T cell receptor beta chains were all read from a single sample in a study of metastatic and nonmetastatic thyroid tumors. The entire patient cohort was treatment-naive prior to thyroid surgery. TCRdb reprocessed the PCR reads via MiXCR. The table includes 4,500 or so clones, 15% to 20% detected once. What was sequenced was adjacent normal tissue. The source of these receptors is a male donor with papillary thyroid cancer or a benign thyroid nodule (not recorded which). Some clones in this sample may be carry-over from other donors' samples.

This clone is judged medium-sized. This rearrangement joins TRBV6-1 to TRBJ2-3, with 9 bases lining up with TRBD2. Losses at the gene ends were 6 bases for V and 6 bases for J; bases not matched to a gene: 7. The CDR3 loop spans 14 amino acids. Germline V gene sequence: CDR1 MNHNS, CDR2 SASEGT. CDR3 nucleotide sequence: TGTGCCAGCAGGCCGGGACTAGCAGCGGATACGCAGTATTTT. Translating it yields CASRPGLAADTQYF.

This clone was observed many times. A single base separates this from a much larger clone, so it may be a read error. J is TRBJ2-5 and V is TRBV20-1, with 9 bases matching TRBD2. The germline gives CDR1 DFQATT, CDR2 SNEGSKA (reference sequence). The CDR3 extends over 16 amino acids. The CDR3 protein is CGARDLGGGAAKTQYF. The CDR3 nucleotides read TGCGGTGCTAGAGATCTCGGCGGGGGGGCCGCAAAGACCCAGTACTTC.

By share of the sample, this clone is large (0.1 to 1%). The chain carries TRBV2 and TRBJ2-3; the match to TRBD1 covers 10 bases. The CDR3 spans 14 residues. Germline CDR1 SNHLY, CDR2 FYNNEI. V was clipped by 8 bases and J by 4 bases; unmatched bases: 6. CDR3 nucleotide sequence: TGTGCCAGCGGACAGGGGGGACTATCAGATACGCAGTATTTT. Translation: CASGQGGLSDTQYF.

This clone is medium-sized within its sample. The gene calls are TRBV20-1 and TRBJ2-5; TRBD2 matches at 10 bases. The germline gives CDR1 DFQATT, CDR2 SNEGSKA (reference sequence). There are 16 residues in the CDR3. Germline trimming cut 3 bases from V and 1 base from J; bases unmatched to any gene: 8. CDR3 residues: CSASPGLAETQETQYF. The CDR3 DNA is TGCAGTGCTAGTCCCGGACTAGCGGAGACCCAAGAGACCCAGTACTTC.

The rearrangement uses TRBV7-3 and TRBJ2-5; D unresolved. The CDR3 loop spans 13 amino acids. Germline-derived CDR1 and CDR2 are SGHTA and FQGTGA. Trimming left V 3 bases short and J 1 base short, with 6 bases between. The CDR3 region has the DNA TGTGCCAGCAGCTTTGGGTCCCAAGAGACCCAGTACTTC. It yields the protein CASSFGSQETQYF.

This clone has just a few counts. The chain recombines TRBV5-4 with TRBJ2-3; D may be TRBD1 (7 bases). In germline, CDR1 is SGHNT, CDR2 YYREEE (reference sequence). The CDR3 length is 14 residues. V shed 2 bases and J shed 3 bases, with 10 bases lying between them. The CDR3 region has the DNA TGTGCCAGCAGCTTCCCAGGGGGGACAGATACGCAGTATTTT. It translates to CASSFPGGTDTQYF.

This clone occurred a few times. The CDR3 sequence is CASFIGWDTGELFF. The CDR3 DNA reads as TGTGCCAGCTTCATAGGGTGGGATACCGGGGAGCTGTTTTTT. The chain has TRBV6-1 and TRBJ2-2; D remains unclear. The V gene lost 8 bases and the J gene lost 5 bases, with 15 bases spanning the gap. CDR3 length: 14 residues. Germline CDR1 reads MNHNS; CDR2 reads SASEGT.

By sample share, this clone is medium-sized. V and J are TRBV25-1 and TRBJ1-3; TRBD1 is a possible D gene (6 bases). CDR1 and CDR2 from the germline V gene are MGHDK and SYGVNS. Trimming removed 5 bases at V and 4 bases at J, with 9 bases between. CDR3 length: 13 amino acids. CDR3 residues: CASSSGVGNTIYF. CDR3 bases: TGTGCCAGCAGTTCAGGGGTAGGAAACACCATATATTTT.

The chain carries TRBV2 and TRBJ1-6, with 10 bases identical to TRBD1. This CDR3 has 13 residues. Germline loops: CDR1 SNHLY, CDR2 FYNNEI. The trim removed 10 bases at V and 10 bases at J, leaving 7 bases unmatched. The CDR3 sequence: CAKGDRGDSPLHF. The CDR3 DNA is TGTGCCAAGGGGGACAGGGGAGACTCACCCCTCCACTTT.

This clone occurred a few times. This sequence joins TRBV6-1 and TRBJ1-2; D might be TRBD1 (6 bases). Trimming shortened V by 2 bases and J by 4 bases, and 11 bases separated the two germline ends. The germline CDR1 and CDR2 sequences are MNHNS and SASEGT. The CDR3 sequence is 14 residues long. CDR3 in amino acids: CASSESGDLYGYTF. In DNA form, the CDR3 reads TGTGCCAGCAGTGAATCAGGGGACCTCTATGGCTACACCTTC.